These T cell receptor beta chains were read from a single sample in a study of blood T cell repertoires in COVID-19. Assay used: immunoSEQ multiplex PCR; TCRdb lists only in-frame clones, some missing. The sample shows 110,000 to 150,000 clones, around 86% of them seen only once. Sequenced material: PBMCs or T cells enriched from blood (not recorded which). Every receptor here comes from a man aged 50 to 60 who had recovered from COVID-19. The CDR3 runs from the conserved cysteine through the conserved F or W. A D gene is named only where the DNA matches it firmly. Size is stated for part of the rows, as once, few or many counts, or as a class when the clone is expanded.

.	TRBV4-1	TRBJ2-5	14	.	CASSHGQNQETQYF	TGCGCCAGCAGCCACGGACAGAACCAAGAGACCCAGTACTTC
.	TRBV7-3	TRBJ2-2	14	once	CASQKGIGTGELFF	TGTGCCAGTCAAAAGGGGATCGGCACCGGGGAGCTGTTTTTT
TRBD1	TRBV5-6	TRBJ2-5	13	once	CASSWDRGETQYF	TGTGCCAGCAGCTGGGACAGGGGAGAGACCCAGTACTTC
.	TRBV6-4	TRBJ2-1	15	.	CASSSAEGSYNEQFF	TGTGCCAGCAGTTCGGCGGAGGGCTCCTACAATGAGCAGTTCTTC
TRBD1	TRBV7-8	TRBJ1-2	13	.	CASSSDRGGGYTF	TGTGCCAGCAGCTCTGACAGGGGCGGTGGCTACACCTTC
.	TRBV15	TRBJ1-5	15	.	CATSRDMGKYQPQHF	TGTGCCACCAGCAGAGATATGGGCAAATATCAGCCCCAGCATTTT
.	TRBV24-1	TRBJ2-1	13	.	CATTTGAYNEQFF	TGTGCCACCACGACCGGGGCCTACAATGAGCAGTTCTTC
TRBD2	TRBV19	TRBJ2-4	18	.	CASSTGTSGIRAKNIQYF	TGTGCCAGTAGTACGGGGACTAGCGGGATAAGGGCCAAAAACATTCAGTACTTC
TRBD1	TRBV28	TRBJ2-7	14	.	CASSFLDRGREQYF	TGTGCCAGCAGTTTCCTGGACAGGGGGCGTGAGCAGTACTTC
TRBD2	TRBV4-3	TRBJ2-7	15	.	CASSQKLAGSHEQYF	TGCGCCAGCAGCCAAAAACTAGCGGGATCCCACGAGCAGTACTTC
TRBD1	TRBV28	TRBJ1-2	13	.	CASRRDRGFGYTF	TGTGCCAGCAGAAGGGACAGGGGATTTGGCTACACCTTC
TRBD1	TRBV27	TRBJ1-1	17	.	CASSSGTGPMLNTEAFF	TGTGCCAGCAGTTCCGGGACAGGGCCTATGCTGAACACTGAAGCTTTCTTT
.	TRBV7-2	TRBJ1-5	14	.	CASSTTASPQPQHF	TGTGCCAGCAGCACGACAGCCTCTCCCCAGCCCCAGCATTTT
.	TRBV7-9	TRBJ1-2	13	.	CASSLAGEEGYTF	TGTGCCAGCAGCTTAGCAGGGGAAGAAGGCTACACCTTC
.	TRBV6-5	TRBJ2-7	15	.	CASSYVAEKVTEQYF	TGTGCCAGCAGTTACGTAGCGGAAAAGGTGACCGAGCAGTACTTC
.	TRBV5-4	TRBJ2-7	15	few	CASSPGGGAGSEQYF	TGTGCCAGCAGCCCGGGAGGGGGCGCAGGGAGCGAGCAGTACTTC
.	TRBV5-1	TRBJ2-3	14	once	CASSLGQNTDTQYF	TGCGCCAGCAGCTTGGGACAGAACACAGATACGCAGTATTTT
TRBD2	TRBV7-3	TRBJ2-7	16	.	CASSHTGTSGPWEQYF	TGTGCCAGCAGCCATACTGGGACTAGCGGTCCTTGGGAGCAGTACTTC
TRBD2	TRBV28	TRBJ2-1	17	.	CASSRGLAGGIYNEQFF	TGTGCCAGCAGTCGGGGACTAGCGGGGGGAATCTACAATGAGCAGTTCTTC
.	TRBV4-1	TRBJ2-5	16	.	CASSQTPGHNQETQYF	TGCGCCAGCAGCCAAACCCCTGGACATAACCAAGAGACCCAGTACTTC
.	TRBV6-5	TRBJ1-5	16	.	CASSYSGTNSNQPQHF	TGTGCCAGCAGTTACTCGGGGACAAATAGCAATCAGCCCCAGCATTTT
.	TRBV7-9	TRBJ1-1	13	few	CASIPDLSTEAFF	TGTGCCAGCATCCCAGACTTAAGCACTGAAGCTTTCTTT
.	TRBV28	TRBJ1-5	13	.	CASREQMDQPQHF	TGTGCCAGCAGAGAACAGATGGATCAGCCCCAGCATTTT
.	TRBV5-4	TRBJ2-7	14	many	CASIRDTNSYEQYF	TGTGCCAGTATACGGGACACCAATTCCTACGAGCAGTACTTC
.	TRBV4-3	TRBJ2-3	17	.	CASSQEESQTSTDTQYF	TGCGCCAGCAGCCAAGAAGAGAGTCAGACAAGCACAGATACGCAGTATTTT
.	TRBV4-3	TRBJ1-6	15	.	CASSQDLPVNSPLHF	TGCGCCAGCAGCCAAGATCTACCCGTGAATTCACCCCTCCACTTT
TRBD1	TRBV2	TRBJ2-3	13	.	CASKDREGDTQYF	TGTGCCAGCAAGGACAGGGAAGGGGATACGCAGTATTTT
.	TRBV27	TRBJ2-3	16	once	CASRLNLAYSTDTQYF	TGTGCCAGCAGACTTAACCTAGCGTATAGCACAGATACGCAGTATTTT
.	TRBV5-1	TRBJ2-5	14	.	CASSLTSMVETQYF	TGCGCCAGCAGCTTAACTAGCATGGTGGAGACCCAGTACTTC
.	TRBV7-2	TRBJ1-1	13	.	CASSSRVWTEAFF	TGTGCCAGCAGCTCCAGGGTATGGACTGAAGCTTTCTTT
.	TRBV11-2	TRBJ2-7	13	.	CASSLVDTYEQYF	TGTGCCAGCAGCTTGGTGGACACCTACGAGCAGTACTTC
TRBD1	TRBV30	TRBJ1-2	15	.	CAWSLGQGPGYGYTF	TGTGCCTGGAGTCTGGGACAGGGCCCGGGCTATGGCTACACCTTC
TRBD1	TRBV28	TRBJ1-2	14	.	CASSTLGQDRSYTF	TGTGCCAGCAGCACTCTGGGACAGGACAGGAGCTACACCTTC
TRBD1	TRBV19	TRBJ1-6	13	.	CATRDSPNSPLHF	TGTGCCACCCGGGACAGCCCTAATTCACCCCTCCACTTT
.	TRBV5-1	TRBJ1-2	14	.	CASSLGTSESGYTF	TGCGCCAGCAGCCTAGGGACATCCGAGAGTGGCTACACCTTC
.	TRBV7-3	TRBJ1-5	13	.	CASSLNSNQPQHF	TGTGCCAGCAGCTTAAACTCCAATCAGCCCCAGCATTTT